This passage covers 28 T cell receptor beta chains from one sample sequenced in a study of cytomegalovirus exposure and HLA in healthy donors. Use of 60 Vbeta and 13 Jbeta primers characterized the PCR. The method was immunoSEQ multiplex PCR; TCRdb's version includes in-frame clones alone and lacks a portion of them. The repertoire consists of roughly 100,000 clones, with roughly 80% occurring once and the leading ten covering 6% to 8%. The specimen was PBMCs. The receptors originated from a young man in good health and CMV-seropositive.

The gene calls are TRBV9 and TRBJ1-2; 7 bases are shared with TRBD1. In germline, CDR1 is SGDLS, CDR2 YYNGEE. Losses at the gene ends were 1 base for V and 6 bases for J; bases not matched to a gene: 3. This CDR3 has 13 residues. The CDR3 coding sequence is TGTGCCAGCAGCGTACAGGGGGTCGATGGCTACACCTTC. Its protein product is CASSVQGVDGYTF.

The chain has TRBV18 and TRBJ1-1, with 7 positions matching TRBD1. V shed 3 bases, J shed 1 base, and the junction held 5 bases outside the gene matches. The CDR3 runs to 15 residues. From germline, CDR1 is KGHSH and CDR2 LQKENI. Written as DNA, the CDR3 is TGTGCCAGCTCACCGCGGACAGGCCCGAACACTGAAGCTTTCTTT. This gives the protein CASSPRTGPNTEAFF.

V gene TRBV4-1 combines with J gene TRBJ2-7; a weak D match, TRBD2 (6 bases). V shed 4 bases and J shed 2 bases, with 15 bases lying between them. This CDR3 is built from 15 residues. The germline V gene has CDR1 MGHRA and CDR2 YSYEKL. The CDR3 reads CASSLGPEGTYEQYF. The CDR3 DNA is TGCGCCAGCAGCCTAGGTCCGGAGGGTACCTACGAGCAGTACTTC.

The J gene is TRBJ1-2, the V gene TRBV6-4; TRBD1 matches 8 bases. CDR1 is MRHNA, CDR2 SNTAGT, per germline. The CDR3 covers 15 residues. V was pared by 0 bases and J by 6 bases, with 6 bases of the junction left unmatched. DNA for the CDR3: TGTGCCAGCAGTGACTCGGACAGGGATACGCATGGCTACACCTTC. Protein product: CASSDSDRDTHGYTF.

The rearrangement uses TRBV19 and TRBJ2-5; TRBD1 agrees at 10 bases. V was clipped by 5 bases and J by 6 bases; unmatched bases: 12. Per germline, CDR1 LNHDA and CDR2 SQIVND (reference sequence). CDR3 size: 16 residues. This CDR3 reads CASSPLDRGGGKTQYF. In nucleotides, the CDR3 is TGTGCCAGTAGTCCGCTGGACAGGGGGGGAGGAAAGACCCAGTACTTC.

The chain has TRBV30 and TRBJ1-6; unclear D gene. Germline V gives CDR1 GTSNPN, CDR2 SVGIG (reference sequence). The CDR3 has 15 residues. V lost 0 bases, J lost 4 bases, and 10 bases lay in between. The CDR3 here is CAWSVLSTYNSPLHF. DNA for the CDR3: TGTGCCTGGAGTGTACTATCCACTTATAATTCACCCCTCCACTTT.

The chain is built from TRBV7-9 and TRBJ2-1, with 9 positions matching TRBD2. V lost 7 bases, J lost 8 bases, and 9 bases stayed unmatched. The length of the CDR3 is 14 residues. Germline lookup yields CDR1 SEHNR and CDR2 FQNEAQ (reference sequence). The CDR3 sequence: CASNPAGGLDEQFF. DNA for the CDR3: TGTGCCAGCAACCCTGCGGGGGGGCTTGATGAGCAGTTCTTC.

This clone was seen once. This sequence joins TRBV30 and TRBJ1-2, with D perhaps TRBD1 (6 bases). V was trimmed by 2 bases and J by 3 bases, leaving 13 bases between them. CDR1 is GTSNPN, CDR2 SVGIG, per germline (reference sequence). This CDR3 contains 14 residues. CDR3 nucleotide sequence: TGTGCCTGGAGTTTATCAGGGGCCCACTATGGCTACACCTTC. Translated, it gives CAWSLSGAHYGYTF.

This clone has a single count. V usage is TRBV6-5 and J usage is TRBJ2-5; weak D call: TRBD2 (5 bases). This CDR3 comprises 13 residues. Germline V gene lookup returns CDR1 MNHEY and CDR2 SVGAGI. V shed 4 bases and J shed 5 bases, with 11 bases lying between them. The CDR3 nucleotides read TGTGCCAGCAGTTTGATCCGGAGGGAGACCCAGTACTTC. Translating gives CASSLIRRETQYF.

In its sample, this clone was seen a few times. The rearrangement uses TRBV5-4 and TRBJ2-5; TRBD2 aligns across 8 bases. The CDR3 totals 16 residues. The V gene's germline CDR1 is SGHNT and CDR2 YYREEE (reference sequence). The V segment lost 0 bases and the J segment 5 bases; nucleotides outside the gene matches: 9. The CDR3 reads CASSLAAGGLGETQYF. CDR3 bases: TGTGCCAGCAGCTTGGCCGCGGGGGGATTAGGGGAGACCCAGTACTTC.

V is TRBV9 and J is TRBJ2-3, with 11 bases fitting TRBD2. Germline CDR1 reads SGDLS; CDR2 reads YYNGEE. V shed 3 bases, J shed 2 bases, and the junction held 5 bases outside the gene matches. The CDR3 contains 16 residues. The CDR3 loop is CASSALAGGYTDTQYF. The CDR3 DNA sequence: TGTGCCAGCAGCGCTTTAGCGGGGGGGTACACAGATACGCAGTATTTT.

Note on this clone: Other DNA sequences in the sample encode the same CDR3. J is TRBJ2-3 and V is TRBV11-2, with D tentatively TRBD2 (6 bases). The V gene lost 0 bases and the J gene lost 8 bases, with 15 bases spanning the gap. In germline, CDR1 is SGHAT, CDR2 FQNNGV. This CDR3 is 15 amino acids long. CDR3 region: CASSLDLGGVGTQYF. Here the CDR3 DNA reads TGTGCCAGCAGCTTAGATCTTGGCGGGGTGGGTACGCAGTATTTT.

The rearrangement links TRBV7-2 to TRBJ2-3; 8 nucleotides line up with TRBD1. The V gene's germline CDR1 is SGHTA and CDR2 FQGNSA. The V segment lost 5 bases and the J segment 7 bases; nucleotides outside the gene matches: 5. CDR3 length equals 13 residues. The CDR3 sequence: CASSGTGLHTQYF. DNA for the CDR3: TGTGCCAGCAGCGGGACAGGCCTGCATACGCAGTATTTT.

Only one count was recorded for this clone. The genes are TRBV9 and TRBJ2-5, with 9 bases lining up with TRBD2. With the DNA end fitting TRBJ2-7 better, the J assignment may be wrong. Germline V gene lookup returns CDR1 SGDLS and CDR2 YYNGEE. The CDR3 length is 14 residues. CDR3 loop: CASSSSGASYEQYF. CDR3 coding DNA: TGTGCCAGCAGCTCTAGCGGGGCGTCCTACGAGCAGTACTTC.

The gene calls are TRBV5-1 and TRBJ2-5; 12 nucleotides line up with TRBD2. V dropped 4 bases and J dropped 2; count of bases not matched to a gene: 6. CDR3 length: 16 residues. CDR1 is SGHRS, CDR2 YFSETQ, per germline. DNA of the CDR3: TGCGCCAGCAGCCACGGGACTAGCGGGCCTCAAGAGACCCAGTACTTC. It is translated as CASSHGTSGPQETQYF.

The gene calls are TRBV7-2 and TRBJ2-5; a possible D gene is TRBD1 (5 bases). This CDR3 spans 14 amino acids. Germline V CDR1 and CDR2: SGHTA, FQGNSA. Trimming took off 6 bases at V and 4 bases at J, with 15 bases between the two ends. CDR3 protein: CASSRMTGAETQYF. CDR3 nucleotide sequence: TGTGCCAGCAGTCGCATGACTGGGGCAGAGACCCAGTACTTC.

The V gene is TRBV18, the J gene TRBJ1-1; TRBD1 matches at 9 bases. The CDR3 loop spans 15 amino acids. The junction had 10 bases not matched to a gene; V was cut back by 5 bases and J by 6 bases. CDR1 is KGHSH, CDR2 LQKENI, per germline. The CDR3 reads CASSGGQGLGSEAFF. As DNA, the CDR3 is TGTGCCAGCTCAGGGGGACAGGGCTTAGGGTCTGAAGCTTTCTTT.

The chain combines TRBV2 with TRBJ2-5; maybe TRBD2 (6 bases). V shed 10 bases and J shed 4 bases, with 22 bases lying between them. Germline V lookup: CDR1 SNHLY, CDR2 FYNNEI. CDR3 length: 15 residues. CDR3 in DNA: TGTGCCACCACGGGGATGGGGGGACGGGGAGAGACCCAGTACTTC. Protein sequence: CATTGMGGRGETQYF.

This clone occurred a few times. The chain joins TRBV7-8 to TRBJ1-2; 8 bases align to TRBD1. The J segment lost 7 bases and the V segment lost 3 bases, leaving 4 bases of the junction unmatched. The V gene's germline CDR1 is SGHVS and CDR2 FQNEAQ. The CDR3 sequence is 13 residues long. The CDR3 coding sequence is TGTGCCAGCAGCTTGGGACAGGCGGCTGGCTACACCTTC. This encodes CASSLGQAAGYTF.

The V call is TRBV28, the J call TRBJ2-7, with a weak D call TRBD1 (6 bases). Germline CDR1 is MDHEN and CDR2 is SYDVKM. CDR3 length: 13 amino acids. V lost 10 bases and J 6 bases, leaving 19 bases between the germline ends. The CDR3 reads CATYTRQALEQYF. CDR3 bases: TGTGCCACCTACACCAGACAGGCCCTCGAGCAGTACTTC. Using reference TRBV28 and TRBJ2-7 for the parts outside the CDR3, the full variable domain is DVKVTQSSRYLVKRTGEKVFLECVQDMDHENMFWYRQDPGLGLRLIYFSYDVKMKEKGDIPEGYSVSREKKERFSLILESASTNQTSMYLCATYTRQALEQYFGPGTRLTVT.

The rearrangement uses TRBV28 and TRBJ1-1, with TRBD1 as a possible D gene (5 bases). Germline CDR1 MDHEN, CDR2 SYDVKM. The CDR3 is 14 residues long. V was cut by 3 bases and J by 4 bases, with 12 bases left in between. The CDR3 DNA sequence: TGTGCCAGCAGTTTGAACTTCCAGGGCACTGAAGCTTTCTTT. This gives the protein CASSLNFQGTEAFF.

V is TRBV10-3 and J is TRBJ2-1; D remains ambiguous. This CDR3 has 13 residues. V lost 5 bases and J lost 8, with 13 bases in between. Germline assignment: CDR1 ENHRY and CDR2 SYGVKD. The CDR3 here is CAISRPLRDEQFF. CDR3 nucleotides: TGTGCCATCAGTCGCCCCCTCCGGGATGAGCAGTTCTTC.

This chain uses TRBV5-5 with TRBJ2-1, with D possibly matching TRBD1 (6 bases). The V gene's germline CDR1 is SGHKS and CDR2 YYEKEE (reference sequence). This CDR3 comprises 13 residues. The germline V and J ends were trimmed by 5 bases and 9 bases, with 15 bases remaining between them. CDR3 DNA sequence: TGTGCCAGCAGATCAACAGGGTACGGTGAGCAGTTCTTC. Translating it yields CASRSTGYGEQFF. The variable domain in full, completed from reference TRBV5-5 and TRBJ2-1, reads DAGVTQSPTHLIKTRGQQVTLRCSPISGHKSVSWYQQVLGQGPQFIFQYYEKEERGRGNFPDRFSARQFPNYSSELNVNALLLGDSALYLCASRSTGYGEQFFGPGTRLTVL.

This clone was counted once. J is TRBJ1-2 and V is TRBV6-1, with a tentative D call TRBD1 (5 bases). Germline-derived CDR1 and CDR2 are MNHNS and SASEGT. The V and J ends lost 7 bases and 8 bases respectively, with 14 bases between them. The CDR3 sequence is 12 residues long. For the CDR3, the DNA is TGTGCCAGCATGTTCCAGGGAGGCGGCTACACCTTC. Protein sequence: CASMFQGGGYTF.

The chain carries TRBV4-1 and TRBJ2-3; 8 bases line up with TRBD2. The J segment lost 7 bases and the V segment lost 1 base, leaving 13 bases of the junction unmatched. In germline, CDR1 is MGHRA, CDR2 YSYEKL. This CDR3 is built from 17 residues. The CDR3 sequence: CASSQGGVRGGRYTQYF. CDR3 sequence (DNA): TGCGCCAGCAGCCAAGGAGGAGTCCGGGGGGGCCGGTATACGCAGTATTTT.

This sequence joins TRBV6-6 and TRBJ1-5; 8 nucleotides agree with TRBD1. The length of the CDR3 is 16 residues. CDR1 MNHNY and CDR2 SVGAGI come from the germline V gene (reference sequence). J lost 2 bases, V lost 0 bases, and 3 bases had no gene match. CDR3 sequence: CASSYSGGQGNQPQHF. Written as DNA, the CDR3 is TGTGCCAGCAGTTACTCCGGGGGACAGGGCAATCAGCCCCAGCATTTT.

The V and J genes are TRBV5-1 and TRBJ2-2; tentatively, D is TRBD2 (8 bases). This CDR3 is built from 16 residues. Per germline, CDR1 SGHRS and CDR2 YFSETQ. The V and J ends lost 4 bases and 0 bases respectively, with 13 bases between them. The CDR3 nucleotides read TGCGCCAGCAGCCCGGGGGGGACAGCGAACACCGGGGAGCTGTTTTTT. Its translation is CASSPGGTANTGELFF.

The chain carries TRBV5-4 and TRBJ2-7; 10 positions match TRBD1. The V gene end was trimmed by 4 bases and the J gene end by 4 bases; junction bases not matched to a gene: 2. This CDR3 is 13 amino acids long. Germline CDR1 and CDR2: SGHNT and YYREEE (reference sequence). The CDR3 sequence is CASSKGQGYEQYF. CDR3 nucleotide sequence: TGTGCCAGCAGCAAGGGACAGGGGTACGAGCAGTACTTC.